One and the same sample provided the 7 T cell receptor beta chains below, sequenced in a study of cytomegalovirus exposure and HLA in healthy donors. The repertoire was sequenced with immunoSEQ multiplex PCR; TCRdb's copy has only in-frame clones and lacks some. The table includes under 200,000 clones, roughly 95% detected once. Sequenced: PBMCs. The receptors stem from a woman under 30 in good health and CMV-seronegative.

The chain recombines TRBV27 with TRBJ2-2, with 13 nucleotides matching TRBD2. The V gene's germline CDR1 is MNHEY and CDR2 SMNVEV (reference sequence). The CDR3 is made up of 19 amino acids. The V and J ends lost 6 bases and 6 bases, in that order; junction bases with no gene match: 16. CDR3 amino acids: CASRKKPGLAGTGAGELFF. CDR3 coding DNA: TGTGCCAGCAGGAAGAAACCGGGACTAGCGGGGACCGGGGCCGGGGAGCTGTTTTTT.

The rearrangement uses TRBV4-1 and TRBJ1-6, with TRBD1 matching over 8 bases. The trim removed 3 bases at V and 10 bases at J, leaving 8 bases unmatched. The germline gives CDR1 MGHRA, CDR2 YSYEKL. The CDR3 length is 15 residues. The CDR3 loop is CASSHQGQGGSPLHF. Written as DNA, the CDR3 is TGCGCCAGCAGCCACCAAGGACAGGGTGGGTCACCCCTCCACTTT.

CDR3 sequence: CASSQGQGGDSPLHF. DNA for the CDR3: TGCGCCAGCAGCCAAGGACAGGGAGGAGATTCACCCCTCCACTTT. V gene TRBV4-1 combines with J gene TRBJ1-6; 7 nucleotides agree with TRBD1. The trim removed 1 base at V and 8 bases at J, leaving 5 bases unmatched. The CDR3 is 15 amino acids. Germline CDR1 reads MGHRA; CDR2 reads YSYEKL.

This clone was seen just once. This chain connects TRBV7-2 to TRBJ2-7; no firm D call. The CDR3 extends over 13 amino acids. Germline CDR1 reads SGHTA; CDR2 reads FQGNSA. V was pared by 5 bases and J by 1 base, with 9 bases between. CDR3 in DNA: TGTGCCAGCAGCCCCTTTACTTCCTACGAGCAGTACTTC. Its translation is CASSPFTSYEQYF.

V and J are TRBV19 and TRBJ1-1; D gene ambiguous. Looked up from germline, CDR1 is LNHDA and CDR2 is SQIVND (reference sequence). Trimming shortened V by 4 bases and J by 1 base, and 7 bases separated the two germline ends. The CDR3 is 13 residues long. CDR3 nucleotides: TGTGCCAGTAGTAAGAGTCGGAACACTGAAGCTTTCTTT. Residues: CASSKSRNTEAFF.

The chain links TRBV7-2 to TRBJ1-2; TRBD1 aligns across 7 bases. Germline V gene sequence: CDR1 SGHTA, CDR2 FQGNSA. CDR3 length: 14 residues. Losses at the gene ends were 5 bases for V and 4 bases for J; bases not matched to a gene: 7. CDR3 nucleotide sequence: TGTGCCAGCAGCCCACCAGGGGGAGGCTATGGCTACACCTTC. Its translation: CASSPPGGGYGYTF.

The chain employs TRBV5-4 and TRBJ1-6; the D gene is possibly TRBD1 (6 bases). Trimming shortened V by 5 bases and J by 0 bases, and 9 bases separated the two germline ends. This CDR3 spans 15 amino acids. Looked up from germline, CDR1 is SGHNT and CDR2 is YYREEE (reference sequence). CDR3 region: CASSPGDSYNSPLHF. In DNA form, the CDR3 reads TGTGCCAGCAGTCCAGGGGACTCCTATAATTCACCCCTCCACTTT.